Each of the 26 T cell receptor beta chains below was sequenced from the same sample in a study of OX40 agonist ivuxolimab in advanced cancers. Measured with immunoSEQ multiplex PCR; TCRdb has only the in-frame clones, and not every one. The data show just over 45,000 clones, just under 95% seen once. Sequences were derived from CD4+ or CD8+ T cells sorted from blood, sampled in a trial of the OX40 agonist ivuxolimab. The origin of the receptors is an adult with an advanced solid tumor such as melanoma, head and neck, liver or kidney cancer.

V gene TRBV2 combines with J gene TRBJ2-6; tentatively, D is TRBD1 or TRBD2 (6 bases each). The CDR3 is 16 amino acids. The germline CDR1 and CDR2 sequences are SNHLY and FYNNEI. Trimming pared 9 bases from V and 2 bases from J, leaving 17 bases between. CDR3: CARNVLGGAGANVLTF. CDR3 bases: TGTGCCAGGAACGTTCTGGGGGGCGCTGGGGCCAACGTCCTGACTTTC.

The chain employs TRBV7-2 and TRBJ1-5, with D unresolved. The CDR3 consists of 14 residues. In germline, CDR1 is SGHTA, CDR2 FQGNSA. The V end lost 4 bases, the J end lost 1 base, and 8 bases lay between the germline ends. The CDR3 region is CASSYGRSNQPQHF. As DNA, the CDR3 is TGTGCCAGCAGCTACGGACGGAGCAATCAGCCCCAGCATTTT.

The count of this clone is one. J is TRBJ2-7 and V is TRBV28; no firm D call. This CDR3 spans 14 amino acids. Germline V CDR1 and CDR2: MDHEN, SYDVKM. The V gene lost 3 bases and the J gene lost 0 bases, with 9 bases spanning the gap. The CDR3 DNA reads TGTGCCAGCAGTTTTGGGCAGTTCTCCTACGAGCAGTACTTC. This sequence encodes CASSFGQFSYEQYF.

The J gene is TRBJ1-1, the V gene TRBV9, with D unclear. V lost 3 bases, J lost 2 bases, and 8 bases lay in between. The CDR3 is made up of 13 amino acids. Germline-derived CDR1 and CDR2 are SGDLS and YYNGEE. The CDR3 sequence: CASSEGRNTEAFF. CDR3 sequence (DNA): TGTGCCAGCAGCGAAGGCCGCAACACTGAAGCTTTCTTT.

This clone was found once. The chain combines TRBV9 with TRBJ2-3, with TRBD2 identical over 14 bases. Germline CDR1 reads SGDLS; CDR2 reads YYNGEE. V lost 6 bases to trimming and J lost 1 base; unmatched junction nucleotides: 10. This CDR3 comprises 18 residues. The CDR3: CASTSGTSGRMGTDTQYF. For the CDR3, the DNA is TGTGCCAGCACCTCCGGGACTAGCGGGAGAATGGGCACAGATACGCAGTATTTT.

The chain uses TRBV27 and TRBJ1-2, with D maybe TRBD1 (5 bases). Germline V CDR1 and CDR2: MNHEY, SMNVEV (reference sequence). Trimming pared 0 bases from V and 4 bases from J, leaving 9 bases between. There are 14 residues in the CDR3. CDR3 loop: CASSLSQGTYGYTF. The CDR3 nucleotides are TGTGCCAGCAGTTTATCTCAGGGTACCTATGGCTACACCTTC.

The rearrangement joins TRBV9 to TRBJ2-1; D is unresolved. CDR1 and CDR2 from the germline V gene are SGDLS and YYNGEE. The CDR3 has 15 amino acids. Trimming took off 1 base at V and 9 bases at J, with 17 bases between the two ends. The DNA of the CDR3 is TGTGCCAGCAGCGTACGTCCGGGTCTGAGCCGTGAGCAGTTCTTC. Its protein product is CASSVRPGLSREQFF.

The rearrangement links TRBV4-1 to TRBJ2-7; D gene ambiguous. CDR3 length equals 15 residues. Germline CDR1 is MGHRA and CDR2 is YSYEKL. Trimming left V 0 bases short and J 0 bases short, with 9 bases between. CDR3 coding DNA: TGCGCCAGCAGCCAAGATGAGGCCAACTCCTACGAGCAGTACTTC. Its protein product is CASSQDEANSYEQYF.

This sequence joins TRBV19 and TRBJ2-2; D possibly matches TRBD1 or TRBD2 (5 bases each). Trimming removed 10 bases from V and 4 bases from J, with 16 bases in between. The CDR3 has 14 amino acids. Germline CDR1 LNHDA, CDR2 SQIVND (reference sequence). The chain's CDR3 is CATGDQSPTGELFF. CDR3 in DNA: TGTGCCACCGGGGACCAGAGTCCCACCGGGGAGCTGTTTTTT.

The genes are TRBV7-2 and TRBJ2-2; no clear D gene. With 6 bases removed from V and 2 bases from J, the gap between germline ends came to 10 bases. CDR1 is SGHTA, CDR2 FQGNSA, per germline. This CDR3 spans 14 amino acids. In DNA form, the CDR3 reads TGTGCCAGCAGTGGGGTTCTAAACACCGGGGAGCTGTTTTTT. As protein: CASSGVLNTGELFF.

Written as DNA, the CDR3 is TGTGCCAGCAGTTTAAGGGCGGTCGTCTCCTACGAGCAGTACTTC. Protein product: CASSLRAVVSYEQYF. The gene calls are TRBV28 and TRBJ2-7, with D unclear. Deletions cut 2 bases from V and 0 bases from J, with 11 bases between. Per the germline V gene, CDR1 is MDHEN and CDR2 is SYDVKM. The CDR3 length is 15 residues.

The chain joins TRBV6-6 to TRBJ1-5, with 7 bases aligning to TRBD1. The length of the CDR3 is 16 residues. Losses at the gene ends were 6 bases for V and 8 bases for J; bases not matched to a gene: 16. Germline V gene data show CDR1 as MNHNY and CDR2 as SVGAGI (reference sequence). CDR3 bases: TGTGCCAGCAGCCTGCCTCCGGGACTCACAGGGGAGCCCCAGCATTTT. The encoded protein is CASSLPPGLTGEPQHF.

V gene TRBV15 combines with J gene TRBJ2-7, with D possibly being TRBD1 (6 bases). The V and J ends lost 5 bases and 6 bases respectively, with 20 bases between them. CDR3 length: 15 amino acids. Per the germline V gene, CDR1 is LNHNV and CDR2 is YYDKDF (reference sequence). Here the CDR3 reads CATSETGLELGEQYF. The CDR3 coding sequence is TGTGCCACCAGCGAAACAGGGTTGGAGTTAGGCGAGCAGTACTTC. The variable domain in full, completed from reference TRBV15 and TRBJ2-7, reads DAMVIQNPRYQVTQFGKPVTLSCSQTLNHNVMYWYQQKSSQAPKLLFHYYDKDFNNEADTPDNFQSRRPNTSFCFLDIRSPGLGDTAMYLCATSETGLELGEQYFGPGTRLTVT.

This clone has a single count. J is TRBJ1-5 and V is TRBV10-3; D possibly corresponds to TRBD1 (5 bases). V was shortened by 0 bases and J by 3 bases, with 12 bases between the two germline ends. Germline V CDR1 and CDR2: ENHRY, SYGVKD. The CDR3 has 16 residues. CDR3 protein: CAISESYGADNQPQHF. The CDR3 DNA reads TGTGCCATCAGTGAGTCTTATGGGGCTGACAATCAGCCCCAGCATTTT.

This chain links TRBV29-1 with TRBJ2-5; maybe TRBD2 (5 bases). The CDR3 sequence is 12 residues long. Germline V gene data show CDR1 as SQVTM and CDR2 as ANQGSEA. The germline V and J ends were trimmed by 3 bases and 0 bases, with 5 bases remaining between them. The CDR3 loop is CSVEGDQETQYF. In DNA form, the CDR3 reads TGCAGCGTTGAGGGAGACCAAGAGACCCAGTACTTC.

This rearrangement joins TRBV6-6 to TRBJ2-1, with D perhaps being TRBD1 or TRBD2 (5 bases each). The CDR3 spans 12 residues. V lost 2 bases and J 10 bases, leaving 9 bases between the germline ends. Germline V gene data show CDR1 as MNHNY and CDR2 as SVGAGI (reference sequence). The CDR3 loop reads CASSYPEGEQFF. The CDR3 nucleotides are TGTGCCAGCAGTTACCCCGAGGGGGAGCAGTTCTTC.

The chain has TRBV29-1 and TRBJ2-1, with TRBD2 identical over 8 bases. J lost 7 bases, V lost 5 bases, and 13 bases had no gene match. This CDR3 is built from 15 residues. Germline values: CDR1 SQVTM, CDR2 ANQGSEA. CDR3 in amino acids: CSVSLGAGGPNEQFF. CDR3 nucleotide sequence: TGCAGCGTTTCCTTAGGGGCGGGGGGCCCTAATGAGCAGTTCTTC.

In DNA, the CDR3 is TGTGCCAGTACCCGGCCAGGGGGCCACGGGGAGCTGTTTTTT. It is translated as CASTRPGGHGELFF. The chain is built from TRBV27 and TRBJ2-2, with 8 bases that match TRBD1. With V trimmed by 9 bases and J by 7 bases, 10 bases remained unmatched. Germline V lookup: CDR1 MNHEY, CDR2 SMNVEV (reference sequence). This CDR3 is 14 amino acids long.

This chain joins TRBV6-6 and TRBJ1-2, with D unresolved. The germline V gene has CDR1 MNHNY and CDR2 SVGAGI (reference sequence). V lost 2 bases and J 3 bases, leaving 16 bases between the germline ends. The CDR3 covers 16 residues. The chain's CDR3 is CASSYMRIQSDYGYTF. CDR3 DNA: TGTGCCAGCAGTTACATGCGGATCCAGTCGGACTATGGCTACACCTTC.

The rearrangement uses TRBV9 and TRBJ2-1; 9 positions agree with TRBD2. The CDR3 has 16 residues. V shed 0 bases, J shed 3 bases, and the junction held 4 bases outside the gene matches. Germline values: CDR1 SGDLS, CDR2 YYNGEE. DNA of the CDR3: TGTGCCAGCAGCGTAGCTCTAGCGGGGATCTACAATGAGCAGTTCTTC. This codes for CASSVALAGIYNEQFF. The entire variable domain, with the rest obtained from reference TRBV9 and TRBJ2-1, is as follows: DSGVTQTPKHLITATGQRVTLRCSPRSGDLSVYWYQQSLDQGLQFLIQYYNGEERAKGNILERFSAQQFPDLHSELNLSSLELGDSALYFCASSVALAGIYNEQFFGPGTRLTVL.

The chain uses TRBV7-6 and TRBJ2-2; D unclear. Germline V gene data show CDR1 as SGHVS and CDR2 as FNYEAQ. This CDR3 has 15 amino acids. Trimming shortened V by 4 bases and J by 2 bases, and 11 bases separated the two germline ends. This chain's CDR3 is CASSSRTDNTGELFF. The CDR3 nucleotides read TGTGCCAGCAGCTCCCGGACCGACAACACCGGGGAGCTGTTTTTT.

This clone has only one observation. V gene TRBV5-1 combines with J gene TRBJ2-5; TRBD2 agrees at 13 bases. J lost 5 bases, V lost 4 bases, and 8 bases had no gene match. The CDR3 totals 16 residues. Germline V gene data show CDR1 as SGHRS and CDR2 as YFSETQ. CDR3: CASSQGLAGPAETQYF. CDR3 coding DNA: TGCGCCAGCAGCCAGGGACTAGCGGGGCCGGCGGAGACCCAGTACTTC.

The chain combines TRBV5-1 with TRBJ2-7; 7 nucleotides line up with TRBD2. Per the germline V gene, CDR1 is SGHRS and CDR2 is YFSETQ. The CDR3 sequence is 16 residues long. V was clipped by 4 bases and J by 0 bases; unmatched bases: 10. Here the CDR3 reads CASSGFSSGRSYEQYF. The CDR3 DNA reads as TGCGCCAGCAGCGGCTTTTCTAGCGGACGCTCCTACGAGCAGTACTTC.

The chain employs TRBV5-6 and TRBJ2-1, with 12 bases identical to TRBD2. Germline loops: CDR1 SGHDT, CDR2 YYEEEE. V gave up 0 bases and J gave up 8 bases; unmatched junction bases: 3. The CDR3 is 15 amino acids. This CDR3 reads CASSLGLAGVYEQFF. CDR3 DNA sequence: TGTGCCAGCAGCTTGGGACTAGCGGGAGTTTATGAGCAGTTCTTC.

The V gene is TRBV13, the J gene TRBJ2-7; D could derive from TRBD1 or TRBD2 (5 bases each). V was shortened by 3 bases and J by 1 base, with 13 bases between the two germline ends. The V gene's germline CDR1 is PRHDT and CDR2 FYEKMQ (reference sequence). The CDR3 runs 15 residues. The chain's CDR3 is CASSLGVMGSYEQYF. CDR3 bases: TGTGCCAGCAGCTTGGGGGTGATGGGATCCTACGAGCAGTACTTC. The variable domain in full, completed from reference TRBV13 and TRBJ2-7, reads AAGVIQSPRHLIKEKRETATLKCYPIPRHDTVYWYQQGPGQDPQFLISFYEKMQSDKGSIPDRFSAQQFSDYHSELNMSSLELGDSALYFCASSLGVMGSYEQYFGPGTRLTVT.

The chain is built from TRBV6-4 and TRBJ1-5; D perhaps matches TRBD1 (5 bases). Looked up from germline, CDR1 is MRHNA and CDR2 is SNTAGT. The CDR3 is 16 amino acids. The germline V and J ends were trimmed by 10 bases and 2 bases, with 21 bases remaining between them. The CDR3 region has the DNA TGTGCCACCAGGCCTGGGACGGAGGGCGGCAATCAGCCCCAGCATTTT. Its translation: CATRPGTEGGNQPQHF.